This TCR beta chain appears in the sequencing data of a study of shared clonotypes between healthy human individuals. Study donors comprised healthy, HIV-negative adults devoid of recent acute infection or vaccination. The V gene end was trimmed by 2 bases and the J gene end by 2 bases; junction bases not matched to a gene: 3. Germline V gene data show CDR1 as MGHRA and CDR2 as YSYEKL. The CDR3 has 15 residues. Concerning this clone itself: The sample contains more than one DNA sequence encoding this CDR3.

The repertoire was sequenced with immunoSEQ multiplex PCR; TCRdb's copy has only in-frame clones and lacks some. This sample has 2.3 million or so clones, with more than 85% found just once. J is TRBJ2-1 and V is TRBV4-1; 7 bases are a match to TRBD2. Sequenced material: naive CD4+ T cells from PBMCs. Subset of the sample: CD45RA+ positively selected. This TCR was recovered from a man aged 18-30 years in good health. Some clones in this sample may be carry-over from other donors' samples. Here the CDR3 DNA reads TGCGCCAGCAGCCAATTAGCGGGCCCCTACAATGAGCAGTTCTTC. It encodes CASSQLAGPYNEQFF.